This TCR beta chain appears in the sequencing data of a study of blood T cell repertoires in COVID-19 (TCRdb year 2020). As for the study more broadly: The collaborator samples originated in the United States, Italy and Spain and spanned the acute and convalescent phases of COVID-19. The prospective study material was composed of cDNA or gDNA derived from T cells, B-cell-depleted T cells, or PBMCs. Subjects who had been exposed to COVID-19, were actively infected with it, or had recovered from it provided the deeply sampled blood TCRbeta repertoires that made up the dataset. A de-identified subject ID, COVID-19 status, age in years and sex were almost always included in the sample metadata. HLA class I and class II types, where available, came from metadata supplied by the sample provider rather than from assay-based typing. The repertoires were released in a freely available public database meant as a resource for research on the immune response to SARS-CoV-2. Samples were obtained from the ongoing ImmuneRACE study (first 160 participants) and from some 1,300 subjects provided by 6 global collaborators. General study outcomes and caveats: How much clinical and demographic metadata was included differed by source and by participant, and the metadata was provided uncurated.

Whole blood was collected in K2EDTA tubes by collaborating institutions according to the institutions' own protocols. For TCRbeta analysis, collaborators shipped samples as frozen whole blood, isolated PBMCs, or DNA extracted from either of those sample types. TCRbeta CDR3 regions were amplified from genomic DNA by means of the immunoSEQ Assay, a bias-controlled multiplex PCR. Per the authors' processing: Within the assay, amplification of reference gene primers was used to estimate how many nucleated cells each sample contained. To quantify the absolute abundance of each unique TCRbeta CDR3 rearrangement, sequence reads were collapsed and filtered. Productive Simpson clonality was computed per sample as the square root of Simpson's diversity index over productive rearrangements. TCRdb took over this immuneACCESS table, retaining in-frame rearrangements with V and J assigned. Such tables are incomplete; in checked studies, under half of the missing clones stem from an unresolved V gene, and the remainder is unexplained. That table furnishes V, J and clone size, whereas the DNA furnished D and trimming. The sample data list approximately 20,000 clones, and around 84% of these were observed just once. Approximately 31% of the sample goes to the ten largest clones.

Notes on this clone: Which antigen it targets is not known. Base qualities are missing; no much larger clone stands one base away.

Via the germline V gene (reference sequence), CDR1 is SEHNR and CDR2 FQNEAQ. V drops 8 bases and J drops 1 base, leaving 11 bases in between. Inclusive of the bounding cysteine and phenylalanine, the CDR3 is 13 residues long. CDR3 DNA only is kept here, 39 bases in frame from base 1. The V gene is TRBV7-9 and the J gene is TRBJ1-1; a confident D gene designation cannot be given. Sequenced input: peripheral blood. The clonotype comes from a human donor with active COVID-19. The donor label of this sample is uncertain. This receptor carries the CDR3 CASWETPNTEAFF. DNA sequence: TGTGCCAGCTGGGAGACACCGAACACTGAAGCTTTCTTT.